A selection of T cell receptor beta chains follows, all from one sample in a study of T cells in localized non-small cell lung cancer. Generated by immunoSEQ multiplex PCR, the TCRdb table keeps only in-frame clones and is missing some. The repertoire consists of approximately 63,000 clones, with around 90% occurring once and the leading ten covering 20% to 25%. The sequencing here drew on peripheral blood, taken before any cancer treatment. Every receptor here comes from a man aged 35 to 69 with stage I squamous cell lung carcinoma. Both conserved end residues are part of each CDR3. A D gene is named only where the DNA matches it firmly. Clone size is stated in some rows and not others, as once, few, many or a class when expanded.

v_gene	j_gene	d_gene	abundance	CDR3aa	CDR3nt
TRBV7-3	TRBJ2-1	TRBD2	.	CASSLGTSGYNEQFF	TGTGCCAGCAGCCTGGGGACTAGCGGGTACAATGAGCAGTTCTTC
TRBV18	TRBJ2-7	TRBD2	.	CASSPGGTYEQYF	TGTGCCAGCTCCCCGGGAGGGACATACGAGCAGTACTTC
TRBV11-2	TRBJ2-7	TRBD2	.	CASSRIAGGSYEQYF	TGTGCCAGCAGCCGAATAGCGGGAGGCTCCTACGAGCAGTACTTC
TRBV25-1	TRBJ2-3	.	.	CASSEWVGGADTQYF	TGTGCCAGCAGTGAATGGGTGGGAGGTGCAGATACGCAGTATTTT
TRBV7-8	TRBJ2-1	TRBD2	.	CASSFASGAFASSYNEQFF	TGTGCCAGCAGCTTTGCTAGCGGGGCTTTTGCTAGCTCCTACAATGAGCAGTTCTTC
TRBV11-2	TRBJ2-1	.	.	CASSPYSVGEQFF	TGTGCCAGCAGCCCCTATAGCGTCGGCGAGCAGTTCTTC
TRBV19	TRBJ1-4	TRBD1	.	CASSIQGANEKLFF	TGTGCCAGTAGTATACAGGGGGCTAATGAAAAACTGTTTTTT
TRBV4-1	TRBJ2-7	TRBD1	.	CASSQPGQGTYEQYF	TGCGCCAGCAGCCAACCGGGACAGGGCACCTACGAGCAGTACTTC
TRBV4-3	TRBJ2-7	TRBD1	once	CASSQGQGVYEQYF	TGCGCCAGCAGCCAAGGACAGGGGGTCTACGAGCAGTACTTC
TRBV9	TRBJ2-5	TRBD2	.	CASEPSAGGKTQYF	TGTGCCAGCGAGCCCTCAGCGGGAGGGAAGACCCAGTACTTC
TRBV7-2	TRBJ2-7	.	few	CASSQRGLLSSYEQYF	TGTGCCAGCAGCCAAAGGGGGTTACTTAGCTCCTACGAGCAGTACTTC